The sequence of this T cell receptor beta chain was determined in a study of cytomegalovirus exposure and HLA in healthy donors. The table lists this clone with a few counts. At one end the junction does not follow the germline gene, possibly because of a read error. The PCR was carried out with 60 Vbeta primers and 13 Jbeta primers. The repertoire was sequenced with immunoSEQ multiplex PCR; TCRdb's copy has only in-frame clones and lacks some. The table shows about 120,000 clones, with 70% to 80% occurring only once. The CDR3 is made up of 17 amino acids. The germline CDR1 and CDR2 sequences are SGHVS and FQNEAQ.

The receptor was isolated from a woman in her forties in good health and CMV-seropositive. This sequence joins TRBV7-8 and TRBJ2-2; 7 nucleotides align to TRBD1. Sequencing was performed on PBMCs. The CDR3 nucleotides are TGCGCCAGCAGCTTAGACCCTAGGGGGCTGGAAGCCGGGGAGCTGTTTTTT. It specifies CASSLDPRGLEAGELFF.